This entry concerns a single T cell receptor (beta chain). The record originates from a study of blood T cell repertoires in COVID-19. Profiled with immunoSEQ multiplex PCR; TCRdb holds only in-frame clones, not every one. The table shows 250,000 or so clones, with roughly 91% occurring only once. Trimming took 3 bases from V and 7 from J, leaving 13 bases between them. Germline V lookup: CDR1 SGHTA, CDR2 FQGNSA. The CDR3 sequence is 14 residues long. This sequence was found in a man in his forties who had recovered from COVID-19. Sequences were obtained from PBMCs or T cells enriched from blood (not recorded which). V usage is TRBV7-2 and J usage is TRBJ1-5; D not resolved. The CDR3: CASSLSGYPQPQHF. The CDR3 DNA reads as TGTGCCAGCAGCTTGTCCGGTTATCCCCAGCCCCAGCATTTT.